This is a list of T cell receptor beta chains from one sample in a study of blood T cell repertoires in COVID-19. Measured with immunoSEQ multiplex PCR; TCRdb has only the in-frame clones, and not every one. The sample yields about 73,000 clones, 83% seen once. The sequenced sample consisted of peripheral blood. These receptors originate from a man aged 50-60 years with active COVID-19. CDR3s leave out the opening cysteine and the closing phenylalanine or tryptophan.

TRBJ2-5	TRBV28	ASSSGGARGFQETQY
TRBJ2-7	TRBV5-1	ASRQLGQVDEQY
TRBJ2-3	TRBV7-9	ASSSPKLAGDTDTQY
TRBJ1-5	TRBV19	ASSFGMTNGAQH
TRBJ2-2	TRBV5-6	ASGLGGGTGELF
TRBJ1-2	TRBV3-1/TRBV3-2	ASSQPGRGLEGYT
TRBJ2-2	TRBV7-9	ASSLSGSTGELF
TRBJ1-1	TRBV6-6	ASRASRGGNTEAF
TRBJ1-5	TRBV14	ASSRQREQPQH
TRBJ2-7	TRBV19	ASRDRTTYEQY
TRBJ2-2	TRBV21-1	ASRIGSVGARTGGNTGELF
TRBJ1-1	TRBV7-9	ASSLAPRGVRTEAF
TRBJ2-7	TRBV5-5	ASSGGTTYEQY
TRBJ2-2	TRBV18	ASFSDRGPTGELF
TRBJ2-1	TRBV3-1/TRBV3-2	ASSLSSGGAKF